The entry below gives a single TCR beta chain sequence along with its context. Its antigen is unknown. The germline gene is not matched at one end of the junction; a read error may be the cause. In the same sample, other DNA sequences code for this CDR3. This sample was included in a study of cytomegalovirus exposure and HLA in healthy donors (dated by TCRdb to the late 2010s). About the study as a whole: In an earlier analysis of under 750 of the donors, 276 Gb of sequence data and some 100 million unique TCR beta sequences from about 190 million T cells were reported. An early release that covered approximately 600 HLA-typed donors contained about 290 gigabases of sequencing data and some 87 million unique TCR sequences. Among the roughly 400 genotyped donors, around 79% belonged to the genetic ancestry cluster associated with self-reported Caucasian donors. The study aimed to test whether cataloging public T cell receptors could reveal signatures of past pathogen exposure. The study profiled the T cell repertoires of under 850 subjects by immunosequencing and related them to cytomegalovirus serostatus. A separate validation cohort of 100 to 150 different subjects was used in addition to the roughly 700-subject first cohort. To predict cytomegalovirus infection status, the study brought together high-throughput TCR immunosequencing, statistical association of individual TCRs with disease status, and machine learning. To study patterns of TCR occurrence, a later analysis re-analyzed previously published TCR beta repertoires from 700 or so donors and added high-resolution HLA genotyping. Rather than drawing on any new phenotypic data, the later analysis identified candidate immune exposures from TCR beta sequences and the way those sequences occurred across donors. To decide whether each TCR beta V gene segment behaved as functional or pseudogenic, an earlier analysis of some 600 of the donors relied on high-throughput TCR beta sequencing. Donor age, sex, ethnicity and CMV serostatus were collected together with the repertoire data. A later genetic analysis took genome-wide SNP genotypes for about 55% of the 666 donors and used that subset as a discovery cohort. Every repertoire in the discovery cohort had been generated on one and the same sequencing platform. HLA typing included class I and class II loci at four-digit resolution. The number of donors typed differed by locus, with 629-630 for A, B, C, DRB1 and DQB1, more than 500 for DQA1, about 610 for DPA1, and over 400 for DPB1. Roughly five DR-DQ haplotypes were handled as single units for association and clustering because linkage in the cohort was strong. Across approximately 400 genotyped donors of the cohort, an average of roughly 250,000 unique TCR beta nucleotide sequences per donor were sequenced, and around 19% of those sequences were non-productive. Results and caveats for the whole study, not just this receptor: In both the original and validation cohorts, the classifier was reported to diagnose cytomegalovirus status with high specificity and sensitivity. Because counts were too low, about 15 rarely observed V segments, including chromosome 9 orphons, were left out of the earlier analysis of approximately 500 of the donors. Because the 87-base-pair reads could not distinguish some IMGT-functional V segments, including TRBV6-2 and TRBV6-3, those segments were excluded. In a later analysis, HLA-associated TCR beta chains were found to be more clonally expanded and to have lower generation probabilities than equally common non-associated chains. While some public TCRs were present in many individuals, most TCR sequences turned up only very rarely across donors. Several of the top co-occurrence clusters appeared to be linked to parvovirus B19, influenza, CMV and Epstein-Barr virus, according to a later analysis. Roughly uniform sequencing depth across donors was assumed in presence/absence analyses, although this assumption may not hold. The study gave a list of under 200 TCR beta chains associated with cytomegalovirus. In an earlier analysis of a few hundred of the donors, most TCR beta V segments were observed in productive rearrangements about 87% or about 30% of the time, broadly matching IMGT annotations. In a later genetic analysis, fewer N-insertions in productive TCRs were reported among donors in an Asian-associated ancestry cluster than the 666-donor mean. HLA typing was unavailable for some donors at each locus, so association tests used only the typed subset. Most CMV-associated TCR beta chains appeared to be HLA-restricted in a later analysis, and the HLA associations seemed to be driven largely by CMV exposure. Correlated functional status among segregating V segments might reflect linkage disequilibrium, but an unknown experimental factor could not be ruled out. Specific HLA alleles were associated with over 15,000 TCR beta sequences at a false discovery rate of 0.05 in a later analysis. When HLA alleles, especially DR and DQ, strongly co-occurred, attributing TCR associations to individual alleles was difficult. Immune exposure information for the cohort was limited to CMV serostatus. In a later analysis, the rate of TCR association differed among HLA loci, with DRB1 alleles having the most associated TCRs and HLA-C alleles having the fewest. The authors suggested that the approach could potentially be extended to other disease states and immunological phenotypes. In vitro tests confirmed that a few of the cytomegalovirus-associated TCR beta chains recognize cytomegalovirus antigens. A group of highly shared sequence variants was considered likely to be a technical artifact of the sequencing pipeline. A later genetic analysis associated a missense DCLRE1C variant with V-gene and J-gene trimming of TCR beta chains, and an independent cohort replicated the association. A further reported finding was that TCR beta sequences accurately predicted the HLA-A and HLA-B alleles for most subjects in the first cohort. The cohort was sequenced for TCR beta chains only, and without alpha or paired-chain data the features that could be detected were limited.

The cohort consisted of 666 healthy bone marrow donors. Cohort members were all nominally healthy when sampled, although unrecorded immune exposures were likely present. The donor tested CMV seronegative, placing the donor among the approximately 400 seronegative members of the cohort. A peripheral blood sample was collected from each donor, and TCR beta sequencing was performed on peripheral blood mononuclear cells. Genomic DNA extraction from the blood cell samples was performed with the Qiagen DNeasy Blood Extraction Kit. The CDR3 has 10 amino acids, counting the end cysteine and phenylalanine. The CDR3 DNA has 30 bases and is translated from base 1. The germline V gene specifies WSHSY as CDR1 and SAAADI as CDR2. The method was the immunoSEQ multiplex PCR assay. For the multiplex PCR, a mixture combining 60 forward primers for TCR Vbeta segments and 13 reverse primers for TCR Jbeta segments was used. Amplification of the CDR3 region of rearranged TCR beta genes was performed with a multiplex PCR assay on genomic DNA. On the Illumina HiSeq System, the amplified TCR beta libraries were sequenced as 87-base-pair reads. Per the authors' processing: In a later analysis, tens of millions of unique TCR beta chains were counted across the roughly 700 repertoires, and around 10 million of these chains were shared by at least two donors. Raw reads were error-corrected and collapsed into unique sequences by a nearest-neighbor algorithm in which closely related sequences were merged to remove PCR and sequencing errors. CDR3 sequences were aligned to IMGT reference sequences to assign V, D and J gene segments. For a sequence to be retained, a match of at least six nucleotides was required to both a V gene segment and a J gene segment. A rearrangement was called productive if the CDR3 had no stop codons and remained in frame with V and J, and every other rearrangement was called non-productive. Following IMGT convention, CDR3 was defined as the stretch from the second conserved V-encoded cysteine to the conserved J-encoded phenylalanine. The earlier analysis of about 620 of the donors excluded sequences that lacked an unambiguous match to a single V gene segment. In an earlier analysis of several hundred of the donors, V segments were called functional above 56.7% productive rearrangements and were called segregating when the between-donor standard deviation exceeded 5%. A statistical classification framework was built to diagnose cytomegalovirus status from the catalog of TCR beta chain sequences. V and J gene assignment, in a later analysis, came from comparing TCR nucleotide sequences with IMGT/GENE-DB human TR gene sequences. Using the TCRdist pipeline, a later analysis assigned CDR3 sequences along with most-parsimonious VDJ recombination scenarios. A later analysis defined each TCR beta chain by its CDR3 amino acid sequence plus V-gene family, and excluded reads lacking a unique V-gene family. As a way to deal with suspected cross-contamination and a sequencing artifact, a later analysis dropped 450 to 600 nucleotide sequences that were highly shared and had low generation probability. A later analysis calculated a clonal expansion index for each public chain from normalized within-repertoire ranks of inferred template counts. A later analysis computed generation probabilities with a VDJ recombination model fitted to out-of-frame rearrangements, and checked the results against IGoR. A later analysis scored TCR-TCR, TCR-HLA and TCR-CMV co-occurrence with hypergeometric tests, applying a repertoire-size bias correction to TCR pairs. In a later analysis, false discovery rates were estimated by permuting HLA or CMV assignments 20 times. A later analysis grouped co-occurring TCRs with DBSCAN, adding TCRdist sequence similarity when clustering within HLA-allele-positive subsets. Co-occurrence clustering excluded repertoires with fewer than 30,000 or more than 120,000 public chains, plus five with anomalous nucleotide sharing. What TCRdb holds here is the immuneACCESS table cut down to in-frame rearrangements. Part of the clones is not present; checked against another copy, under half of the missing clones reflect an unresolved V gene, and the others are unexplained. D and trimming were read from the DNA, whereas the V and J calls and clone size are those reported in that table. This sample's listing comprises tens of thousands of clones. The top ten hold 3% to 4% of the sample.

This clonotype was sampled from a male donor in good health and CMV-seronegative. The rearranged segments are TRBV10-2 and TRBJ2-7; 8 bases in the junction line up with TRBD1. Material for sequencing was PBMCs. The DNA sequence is TGCGCAAGCAGATACGAACAGGGGGACTTC. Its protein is CASRYEQGDF.